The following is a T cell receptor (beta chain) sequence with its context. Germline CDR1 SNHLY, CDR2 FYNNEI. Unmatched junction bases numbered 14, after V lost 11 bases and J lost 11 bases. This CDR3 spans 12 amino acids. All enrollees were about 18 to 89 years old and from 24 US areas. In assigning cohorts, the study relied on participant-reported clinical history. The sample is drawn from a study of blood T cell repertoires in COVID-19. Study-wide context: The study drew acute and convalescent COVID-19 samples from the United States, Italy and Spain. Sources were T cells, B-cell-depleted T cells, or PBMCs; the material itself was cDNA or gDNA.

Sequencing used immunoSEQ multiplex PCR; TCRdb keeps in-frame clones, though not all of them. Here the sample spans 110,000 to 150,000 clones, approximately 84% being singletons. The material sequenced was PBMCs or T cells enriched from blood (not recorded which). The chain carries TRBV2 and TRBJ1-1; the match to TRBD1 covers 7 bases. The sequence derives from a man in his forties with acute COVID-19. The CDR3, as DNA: TGTGCCCGCCGACAGGGCAGAGGTCTGGCTTTCTTT. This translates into CARRQGRGLAFF.